This T cell receptor (beta chain) was obtained from a study of cytomegalovirus exposure and HLA in healthy donors. Background on the study: It was reported in a later analysis that the 90 to 150 validation repertoires used the same platform as the approximately 650 first-cohort repertoires. Broader study findings: According to a subsequent analysis, TCR clusters from the first cohort were inclined to appear together in the 110 or so validation repertoires.

Germline loops: CDR1 SGHTA, CDR2 FQGTGA. Trimming took 4 bases from V and 4 from J, leaving 14 bases between them. This CDR3 is 16 amino acids long. With regard to this clone: Its antigen is not identified.

Using immunoSEQ multiplex PCR, the repertoire was profiled, and TCRdb retains in-frame clones only, with some absent. Of some 90,000 clones in the sample, 96% were seen once. Sequenced sample: PBMCs. The chain couples TRBV7-3 to TRBJ2-6, with D uncertain. This clonotype was obtained from a young man in good health and CMV-seronegative. The CDR3 here is CASSSGVPEGANVLTF. As DNA, the CDR3 is TGTGCCAGCAGCTCGGGTGTCCCGGAGGGGGCCAACGTCCTGACTTTC.